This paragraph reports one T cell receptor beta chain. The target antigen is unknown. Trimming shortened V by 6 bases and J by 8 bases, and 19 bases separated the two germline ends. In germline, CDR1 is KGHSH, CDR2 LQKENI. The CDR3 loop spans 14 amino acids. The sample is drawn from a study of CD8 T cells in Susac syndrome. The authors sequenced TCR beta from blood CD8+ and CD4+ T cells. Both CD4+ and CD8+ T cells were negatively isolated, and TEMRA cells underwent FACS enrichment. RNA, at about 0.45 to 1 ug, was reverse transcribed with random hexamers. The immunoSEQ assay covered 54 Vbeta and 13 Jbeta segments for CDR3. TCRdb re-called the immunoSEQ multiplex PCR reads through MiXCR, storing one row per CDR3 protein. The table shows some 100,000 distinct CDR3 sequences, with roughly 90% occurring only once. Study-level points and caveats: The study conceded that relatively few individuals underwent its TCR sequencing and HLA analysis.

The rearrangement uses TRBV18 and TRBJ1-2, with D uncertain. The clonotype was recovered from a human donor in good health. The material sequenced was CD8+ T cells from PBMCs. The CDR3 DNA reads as TGTGCCAGCTCTCAAACGGGAGAAAGGTCCGGCTACACCTTC. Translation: CASSQTGERSGYTF.